This T cell receptor (beta chain) was obtained from a study of cytotoxic CD8 clonotypes in ibrutinib-treated CLL. Study summary: Partial responders roughly 25, complete 2; approximately 12 progressed and around 15 stayed in remission by median about 6 years.

This CDR3 is built from 14 residues. V gave up 2 bases and J gave up 3 bases, with 11 bases separating them. The V gene's germline CDR1 is SGHRS and CDR2 YFSETQ. Study observations and caveats: The study sampled sustained-remission and progressing patients at different times.

As for this clone: What it binds is not known.

Deep sequencing aimed at 1 in 200,000 to 1 in 1 million T cells' resolution. Sequencing used immunoSEQ multiplex PCR; TCRdb keeps in-frame clones, though not all of them. The sample has around 40,000 clones, roughly two thirds seen once. The chain uses TRBV5-1 and TRBJ2-5; D is unresolved. The receptor comes from a human donor with chronic lymphocytic leukemia. The sample consisted of PBMCs, taken at disease progression, from a patient treated with ibrutinib. The DNA for the CDR3 is TGCGCCAGCAGCTTCGGCGGCGGAGAAGAGACCCAGTACTTC. Amino acids: CASSFGGGEETQYF.